This is a list of T cell receptor beta chains from one sample in a study of T cells in tuberculosis. TCRdb's table, derived via immunoSEQ multiplex PCR, lists solely in-frame clones and lacks some. The sample records 25,000 to 35,000 clones, 92% being singletons. Sequencing used PBMCs, obtained at tuberculosis diagnosis. The receptors stem from an adult with tuberculosis. The CDR3 runs from the conserved cysteine through the conserved F or W. The D gene is left open where the match is weak.

v_call	j_call	d_call	cdr3_nt	cdr3_aa
TRBV9	TRBJ1-3	TRBD1	TGTGCCAGCAGCGGAGGCCACCGGACAGGGATGGACACCATATATTTT	CASSGGHRTGMDTIYF
TRBV10-3	TRBJ2-5	TRBD2	TGTGCCATCAGTGGGGGACTAGCGGGAGTGGAGACCCAGTACTTC	CAISGGLAGVETQYF
TRBV2	TRBJ1-4	NA	TGTGCCAGCAGTGTTGCAGGGAAAAGTGAAAAACTGTTTTTT	CASSVAGKSEKLFF
TRBV10-3	TRBJ1-5	NA	TGTGCCATCAGTGAACGGGAGGACAATCAGCCCCAGCATTTT	CAISEREDNQPQHF
TRBV7-2	TRBJ2-5	TRBD2	TGTGCCAGCGGACTAGCGGTGTACCAAGAGACCCAGTACTTC	CASGLAVYQETQYF
TRBV10-1	TRBJ2-1	TRBD1	TGCGCCAGCAGTGCCGCCGGGACAGGGGTTAAGAATGAGCAGTTCTTC	CASSAAGTGVKNEQFF
TRBV29-1	TRBJ2-7	TRBD2	TGCAGCGTTGAAGGTGCAGACCGGGGGGGGCGCGAGCAGTACTTC	CSVEGADRGGREQYF
TRBV10-3	TRBJ1-5	NA	TGTGCCATCAGTGAGCCGACAGTTAATCAGCCCCAGCATTTT	CAISEPTVNQPQHF
TRBV28	TRBJ1-2	NA	TGTGCCAGCAGTACGGACTATGGCTACACCTTC	CASSTDYGYTF
TRBV10-3	TRBJ1-2	TRBD1	TGTGCCATCAGTGGACAGGGCGCGGTCTATGGCTACACCTTC	CAISGQGAVYGYTF